This T cell receptor beta chain was sequenced in a study of T-cell reconstitution after alpha-beta-depleted transplantation in children (TCRdb year 2016). The study in broad terms: Using TCR repertoire profiling, the study followed T-cell immune reconstitution in a quantitative way in children after TCRalphabeta/CD19-depleted allogeneic hematopoietic cell transplantation.

Library construction relied on PCR. Sequencing used an Illumina HiSeq 2500. To normalize quantification of the TCRbeta repertoire, the TCR libraries were built with molecular barcoding that relied on unique molecular identifiers. TCRdb reprocessed the public reads (quality trimming at Q25 with fastp, clone calling with MiXCR) and kept in-frame beta chains. CDR3 protein duplicates are merged, each entry listing the most common genes and DNA. For this sample there are approximately 400,000 distinct CDR3 sequences; around 15% appear just once. The ten top clones hold 25% to 30% of the sample. On the study overall, not on this receptor specifically: Hyperexpanded clone frequencies declined over subsequent months; after one year, T-cell counts and TCRbeta diversity were mostly attributed to newly produced T cells. In some patients, the high TCRbeta diversity seen at day 60 was put down to recipient T cells and intrathymic progenitors that had survived conditioning. About two months after transplant, the apparently early recovery of alphabetaT-cell counts reportedly depended on just several hundred clones that had expanded rapidly and came from non-depleted graft cells.

In regard to this clonotype: Its antigen has not been determined. It has no much larger one-base neighbor in the sample; base qualities were not kept.

Read against the paper, the sample's treatment or condition label means: allogeneic hematopoietic cell transplantation with graft depleted of TCRalphabeta T cells and CD19 B cells. TCRalphabeta/CD19-depleted allogeneic hematopoietic cell grafts were given to the transplant recipients, all of whom were children. This sequence originates from a boy under two years old who had a stem cell transplant for Wiskott-Aldrich syndrome, so the T cells may come from the graft donor. The sequencing used PBMCs, mostly from graft donor cells, collected 360 days after TCRalphabeta/CD19-depleted stem cell transplant.

The bases read TGTGCCACCAAGGATCCGAACACCGGGGAGCTGTTTTTT. Its product reads: CATKDPNTGELFF. The V and J genes are TRBV24-1 and TRBJ2-2; no D gene call is confident. V loses 8 bases of germline sequence and J loses 0 bases, and the interval between the two ends is 6 bases. Based on the germline V gene, the CDR1 and CDR2 sequences are KGHDR and SFDVKD. The CDR3, from cysteine to phenylalanine, totals 13 residues. Only the CDR3 region is kept as DNA, spanning 39 bases read in frame from base 1.